This TCR beta chain was documented in a study of identical twins. General study findings and limits: Out-of-frame TCR alpha sharing observed in monozygotic twins exceeded model estimates. Alpha sequences that were out-of-frame and twin-shared showed an excess of low generation probability.

A universal primer site was created by template switching, with the cDNA bearing unique molecular identifiers. TCRdb re-called the 5' RACE reads through MiXCR, storing one row per CDR3 protein. Among approximately 630,000 distinct CDR3 sequences listed, roughly 7.2% were seen once. This clonotype was picked up a small number of times. Antigen: not known. Germline values: CDR1 SEHNR, CDR2 FQNEAQ (reference sequence). V was cut by 3 bases and J by 4 bases, with 9 bases left in between. The CDR3 is 13 residues long. This same sample was also taken into another study, of yellow fever vaccine responses in identical twins.

The TCR originated in a woman aged 18-35 years in good health. The sample was PBMCs. V and J are TRBV7-9 and TRBJ1-1, with unresolved D. For the CDR3, the DNA is TGTGCCAGCAGCTTTTCGGGCCTCACTGAAGCTTTCTTT. The encoded protein is CASSFSGLTEAFF.